This T cell receptor (beta chain) comes out of a study of blood T cells in healthy people across ages. This clonotype was seen many times. Its target is unknown. The V gene end was trimmed by 7 bases and the J gene end by 7 bases; junction bases not matched to a gene: 10. The CDR3 sequence is 13 residues long. It was with a sample-barcoded 5' primer and a J-beta primer mix that a second PCR of about 7 to 12 cycles was run. Tagging of each cDNA molecule was performed by a template-switch adaptor with 12 random nucleotides. Every sample gave at least 3 million paired-end reads containing CDR3. TCRdb analysed the 5' RACE reads with MiXCR anew, one entry per CDR3 protein. The sample holds about 730,000 distinct CDR3 sequences, approximately 43% seen once. Points from the study as a whole: More naive CD4+ cells and higher diversity marked long-lived donors relative to aged donors.

Healthy Caucasian individuals from Russia aged roughly 6 to 90 served as donors. The sample consisted of blood. The rearrangement uses TRBV12-3 or TRBV12-4 and TRBJ2-7; the match to TRBD1 covers 7 bases. The origin of this receptor is a woman aged 55 to 70 in good health. CDR3 sequence: CASTHRQGWEQYF. The DNA for the CDR3 is TGTGCCAGCACTCACAGACAGGGTTGGGAGCAGTACTTC.